Listed below are T cell receptor beta chains from one sample, sequenced in a study of T cells in localized non-small cell lung cancer. Some clones are missing from TCRdb's copy, which holds only in-frame ones; the method was immunoSEQ multiplex PCR. The data contain roughly 35,000 clones, 87% of them singletons. Sequences were derived from peripheral blood, sampled before any cancer treatment. These receptors all stem from a woman aged 35 to 70 with stage I lung adenocarcinoma. CDR3s leave out the opening cysteine and the closing phenylalanine or tryptophan. Fields, in order: clone size, J gene, V gene, CDR3 length, CDR3 protein. Size values are once, few and many counts, or a class for expanded clones, and some rows have none.

clone_size: few; j_call: TRBJ2-7; v_call: TRBV5-6; cdr3_length: 10; cdr3_aa: ASSLEGYEQY
clone_size: .; j_call: TRBJ2-3; v_call: TRBV7-2; cdr3_length: 14; cdr3_aa: ASSLRQGSGADTQY
clone_size: few; j_call: TRBJ2-7; v_call: TRBV28; cdr3_length: 13; cdr3_aa: ASSLLPGAAYEQY
clone_size: .; j_call: TRBJ2-7; v_call: TRBV4-2; cdr3_length: 15; cdr3_aa: ASSRRGRGTGLYEQY
clone_size: .; j_call: TRBJ2-5; v_call: TRBV12-2; cdr3_length: 12; cdr3_aa: ASRFGQGSETQY
clone_size: once; j_call: TRBJ2-7; v_call: TRBV7-2; cdr3_length: 13; cdr3_aa: ASSRAGGQGYEQY
clone_size: medium-sized; j_call: TRBJ2-3; v_call: TRBV6-4; cdr3_length: 12; cdr3_aa: ASSSGTQADTQY
clone_size: .; j_call: TRBJ1-3; v_call: TRBV11-2; cdr3_length: 13; cdr3_aa: ASSLVARGGNTIY
clone_size: .; j_call: TRBJ1-2; v_call: TRBV19; cdr3_length: 11; cdr3_aa: ASSIRRVGGYT
clone_size: .; j_call: TRBJ1-2; v_call: TRBV7-2; cdr3_length: 12; cdr3_aa: ASSPRHVGYGYT
clone_size: .; j_call: TRBJ1-5; v_call: TRBV6-1; cdr3_length: 10; cdr3_aa: ASRGGSQPQH
clone_size: .; j_call: TRBJ1-1; v_call: TRBV5-1; cdr3_length: 13; cdr3_aa: ASSLEATVGTEAF
clone_size: .; j_call: TRBJ2-5; v_call: TRBV4-1; cdr3_length: 12; cdr3_aa: ASSPGLRGETQY
clone_size: few; j_call: TRBJ1-3; v_call: TRBV5-1; cdr3_length: 13; cdr3_aa: ASSFFAGSGNTIY
clone_size: .; j_call: TRBJ2-4; v_call: TRBV4-1; cdr3_length: 13; cdr3_aa: ASSLPRTGQNIQY
clone_size: .; j_call: TRBJ2-3; v_call: TRBV10-3; cdr3_length: 11; cdr3_aa: AISENGADTQY
clone_size: .; j_call: TRBJ2-3; v_call: TRBV5-1; cdr3_length: 15; cdr3_aa: ASSLEAAGSGADTQY